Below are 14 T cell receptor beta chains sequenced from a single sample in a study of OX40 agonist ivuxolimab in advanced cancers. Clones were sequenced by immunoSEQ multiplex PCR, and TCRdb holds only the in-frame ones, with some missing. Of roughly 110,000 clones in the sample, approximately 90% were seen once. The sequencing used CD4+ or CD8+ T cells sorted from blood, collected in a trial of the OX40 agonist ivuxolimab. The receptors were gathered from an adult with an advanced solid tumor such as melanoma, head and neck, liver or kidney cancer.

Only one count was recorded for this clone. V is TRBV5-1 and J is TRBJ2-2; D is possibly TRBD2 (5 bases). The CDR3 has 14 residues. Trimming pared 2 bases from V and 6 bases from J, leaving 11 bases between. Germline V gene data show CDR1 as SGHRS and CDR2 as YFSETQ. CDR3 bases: TGCGCCAGCAGCTTCTCGACTATATCCGGGGAGCTGTTTTTT. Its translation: CASSFSTISGELFF.

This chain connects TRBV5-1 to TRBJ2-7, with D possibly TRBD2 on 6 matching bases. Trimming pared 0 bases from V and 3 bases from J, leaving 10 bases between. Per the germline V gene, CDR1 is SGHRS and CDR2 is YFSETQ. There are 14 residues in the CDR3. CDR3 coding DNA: TGCGCCAGCAGCTTGGGGGCTAGCGACTACGAGCAGTACTTC. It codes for CASSLGASDYEQYF.

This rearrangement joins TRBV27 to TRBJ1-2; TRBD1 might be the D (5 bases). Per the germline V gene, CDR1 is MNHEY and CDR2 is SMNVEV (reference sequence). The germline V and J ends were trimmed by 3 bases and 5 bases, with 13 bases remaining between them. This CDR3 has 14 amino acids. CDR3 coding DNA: TGTGCCAGCAGTTTCTCAGGGCCCCTTTATGGCTACACCTTC. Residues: CASSFSGPLYGYTF.

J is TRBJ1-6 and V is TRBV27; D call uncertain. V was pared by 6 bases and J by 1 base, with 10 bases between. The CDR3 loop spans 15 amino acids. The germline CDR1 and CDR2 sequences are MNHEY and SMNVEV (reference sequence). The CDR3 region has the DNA TGTGCCAGCAGCCCCGTAGGATCCTATAATTCACCCCTCCACTTT. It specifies CASSPVGSYNSPLHF.

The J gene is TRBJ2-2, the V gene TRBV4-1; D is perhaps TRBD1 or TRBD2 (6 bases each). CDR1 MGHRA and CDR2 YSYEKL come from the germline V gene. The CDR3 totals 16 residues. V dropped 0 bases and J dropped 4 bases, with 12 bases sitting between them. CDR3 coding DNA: TGCGCCAGCAGCCAAGATAGCGGAGGGGGCACCGGGGAGCTGTTTTTT. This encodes CASSQDSGGGTGELFF.

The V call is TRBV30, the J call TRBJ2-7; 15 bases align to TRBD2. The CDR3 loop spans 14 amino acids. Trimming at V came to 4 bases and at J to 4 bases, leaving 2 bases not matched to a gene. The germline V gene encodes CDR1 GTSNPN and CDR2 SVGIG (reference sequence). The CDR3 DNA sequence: TGTGCCTGGACCGGGACTAGCGGGAGGTACGAGCAGTACTTC. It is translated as CAWTGTSGRYEQYF.

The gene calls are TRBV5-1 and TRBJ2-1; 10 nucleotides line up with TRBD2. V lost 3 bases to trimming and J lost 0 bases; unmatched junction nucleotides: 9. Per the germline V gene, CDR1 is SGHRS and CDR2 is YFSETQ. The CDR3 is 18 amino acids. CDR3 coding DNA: TGCGCCAGCAGCTCTGTCGGGGCTAGCGGGAGCTCCTACAATGAGCAGTTCTTC. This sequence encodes CASSSVGASGSSYNEQFF.

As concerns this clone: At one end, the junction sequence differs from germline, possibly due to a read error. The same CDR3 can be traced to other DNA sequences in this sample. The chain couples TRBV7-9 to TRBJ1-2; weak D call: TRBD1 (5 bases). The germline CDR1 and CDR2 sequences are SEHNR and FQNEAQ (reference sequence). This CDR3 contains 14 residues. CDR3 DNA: TGCGCCAGCAGCTCTCAGGGAAATCGCTATGGCTACACCTTC. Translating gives CASSSQGNRYGYTF. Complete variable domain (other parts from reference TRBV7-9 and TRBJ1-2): DTGVSQNPRHKITKRGQNVTFRCDPISEHNRLYWYRQTLGQGPEFLTYFQNEAQLEKSRLLSDRFSAERPKGSFSTLEIQRTEQGDSAMYLCASSSQGNRYGYTFGSGTRLTVV.

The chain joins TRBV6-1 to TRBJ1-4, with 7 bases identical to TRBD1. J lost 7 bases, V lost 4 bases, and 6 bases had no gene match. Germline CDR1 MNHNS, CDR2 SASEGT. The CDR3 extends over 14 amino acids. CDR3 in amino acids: CASSVQGGTEKLFF. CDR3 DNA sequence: TGTGCCAGCAGTGTTCAAGGGGGCACTGAAAAACTGTTTTTT.

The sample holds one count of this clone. CDR3 in DNA: TGTGCCAGCAGTTTATTACGGGATAAAGAGACCCAGTACTTC. It yields the protein CASSLLRDKETQYF. The rearrangement joins TRBV27 to TRBJ2-5, with a weak D call TRBD2 (5 bases). The V gene lost 1 base and the J gene lost 3 bases, with 9 bases spanning the gap. The V gene's germline CDR1 is MNHEY and CDR2 SMNVEV (reference sequence). This CDR3 has 14 residues.

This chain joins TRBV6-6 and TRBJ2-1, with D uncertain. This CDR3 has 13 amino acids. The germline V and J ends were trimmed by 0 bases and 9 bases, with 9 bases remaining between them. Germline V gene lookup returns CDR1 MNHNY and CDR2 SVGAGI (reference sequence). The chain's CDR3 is CASSYSRVVEQFF. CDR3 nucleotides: TGTGCCAGCAGTTACTCAAGAGTGGTTGAGCAGTTCTTC.

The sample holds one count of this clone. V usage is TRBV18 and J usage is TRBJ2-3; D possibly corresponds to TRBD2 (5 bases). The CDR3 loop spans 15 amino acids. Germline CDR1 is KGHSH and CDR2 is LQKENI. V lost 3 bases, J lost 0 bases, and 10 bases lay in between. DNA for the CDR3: TGTGCCAGCTCACCCGGGATTTCTAGCACAGATACGCAGTATTTT. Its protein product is CASSPGISSTDTQYF.

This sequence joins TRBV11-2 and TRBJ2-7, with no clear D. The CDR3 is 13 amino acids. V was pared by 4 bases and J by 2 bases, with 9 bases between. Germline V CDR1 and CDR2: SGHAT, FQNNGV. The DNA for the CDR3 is TGTGCCAGCAGCTGGTCAGACGCCTACGAGCAGTACTTC. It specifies CASSWSDAYEQYF.

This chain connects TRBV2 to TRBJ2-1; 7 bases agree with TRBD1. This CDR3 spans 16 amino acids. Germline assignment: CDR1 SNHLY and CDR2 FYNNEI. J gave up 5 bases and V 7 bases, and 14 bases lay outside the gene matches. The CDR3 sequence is CASTFSGTATNNEQFF. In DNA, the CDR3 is TGTGCCAGCACATTTTCGGGGACAGCGACCAACAATGAGCAGTTCTTC.